A selection of T cell receptor beta chains follows, all from one sample in a study of cytomegalovirus exposure and HLA in healthy donors. The data were produced by immunoSEQ multiplex PCR, yet TCRdb's version contains in-frame clones alone and is incomplete. The sample lists some 240,000 clones; more than 75% were seen once. Sequenced input: PBMCs. Receptor source: a woman aged 30 to 39 in good health and CMV-seropositive. Each CDR3 is given with its conserved first and last residue. The D gene is left open where the match is weak. A row's size may be missing; if present it is once, few, many or a size class.

D: TRBD2; V: TRBV28; size: -; J: TRBJ2-5; DNA: TGTGCCAGCAGTCTCGGACTAGCGGGAGGTGAAGAGACCCAGTACTTC; CDR3: CASSLGLAGGEETQYF
D: TRBD1; V: TRBV30; size: -; J: TRBJ2-7; DNA: TGTGCCTGGAGTCCCAGGGGGCTCTCCTACGAGCAGTACTTC; CDR3: CAWSPRGLSYEQYF
D: TRBD2; V: TRBV28; size: -; J: TRBJ2-1; DNA: TGTGCCAGCAGGTTAGCGGGAGTAGCTTACAATGAGCAGTTCTTC; CDR3: CASRLAGVAYNEQFF
D: TRBD2; V: TRBV5-1; size: -; J: TRBJ2-2; DNA: TGCGCCAGCAGCTGGACGACTAGCGGGAACACCGGGGAGCTGTTTTTT; CDR3: CASSWTTSGNTGELFF
D: -; V: TRBV14; size: -; J: TRBJ1-2; DNA: TGTGCCAGCAGCCGAGTTGGAGGGATGAACTATGGCTACACCTTC; CDR3: CASSRVGGMNYGYTF
D: -; V: TRBV6-5; size: -; J: TRBJ2-1; DNA: TGTGCCAGCACAAGTAGTAACAATGAGCAGTTCTTC; CDR3: CASTSSNNEQFF
D: TRBD1; V: TRBV19; size: -; J: TRBJ2-7; DNA: TGTGCCAGTAGCCCTCGACAGGGGAGCTCCTACGAGCAGTACTTC; CDR3: CASSPRQGSSYEQYF
D: -; V: TRBV4-1; size: -; J: TRBJ2-2; DNA: TGCGCCAGCAGCCAACAGGGAAACACCGGGGAGCTGTTTTTT; CDR3: CASSQQGNTGELFF
D: -; V: TRBV5-1; size: -; J: TRBJ2-1; DNA: TGCGCCAGCAGCTTCGGGAATGAGCAGTTCTTC; CDR3: CASSFGNEQFF
D: -; V: TRBV5-4; size: -; J: TRBJ1-2; DNA: TGTGCCAGCAGCTTGTATGCTAACTATGGCTACACCTTC; CDR3: CASSLYANYGYTF
D: -; V: TRBV29-1; size: -; J: TRBJ2-7; DNA: TGCAGCGCCGGGACTCTACTTTCCTACGAGCAGTACTTC; CDR3: CSAGTLLSYEQYF
D: -; V: TRBV5-1; size: -; J: TRBJ2-7; DNA: TGCGCCAGCAGCTTAACCGGGACTGAGGTCTACGAGCAGTACTTC; CDR3: CASSLTGTEVYEQYF
D: -; V: TRBV27; size: -; J: TRBJ1-5; DNA: TGTGCCAGCAGTTTATCCGGCAGACGGGGGAACCAGCCCCAGCATTTT; CDR3: CASSLSGRRGNQPQHF
D: -; V: TRBV15; size: -; J: TRBJ2-2; DNA: TGTGCCACCAGCAGAGATAGTGGGCGGGGGCGAGTCTACACCGGGGAGCTGTTTTTT; CDR3: CATSRDSGRGRVYTGELFF
D: -; V: TRBV9; size: -; J: TRBJ2-5; DNA: TGTGCCAGCAGCTACGTCCTAGGTCAAGAGACCCAGTACTTC; CDR3: CASSYVLGQETQYF
D: -; V: TRBV28; size: few; J: TRBJ2-1; DNA: TGTGCCAGCAGTCTCCTTTCGAATGAGCAGTTCTTC; CDR3: CASSLLSNEQFF
D: TRBD2; V: TRBV11-2; size: -; J: TRBJ2-7; DNA: TGTGCCAGCAGCTTCGACGGGAGGGCCCCCGGCGAGCAGTACTTC; CDR3: CASSFDGRAPGEQYF
D: TRBD2; V: TRBV7-2; size: -; J: TRBJ2-1; DNA: TGTGCCAGCAGCCGACGTACTAGCGGCTCCTACAATGAGCAGTTCTTC; CDR3: CASSRRTSGSYNEQFF
D: -; V: TRBV7-3; size: -; J: TRBJ2-5; DNA: TGTGCCAGCAGCCCAAGAGGAGATTTCCAAGAGACCCAGTACTTC; CDR3: CASSPRGDFQETQYF
D: -; V: TRBV29-1; size: -; J: TRBJ2-4; DNA: TGCAGCGTTGAGTACGGAGCCAAAAACATTCAGTACTTC; CDR3: CSVEYGAKNIQYF